The sequence of this T cell receptor beta chain was determined in a study of cytomegalovirus exposure and HLA in healthy donors. Points on this clone: Its antigen remains unidentified.

Findings and limits, study-wide: Most likely, a cluster of highly shared sequence variants arose as a sequencing artifact.

PCR amplification relied on 60 Vbeta primers (plus 13 Jbeta primers). Under the authors' procedure: The authors later counted tens of millions of unique TCR beta chains, 9 million to 12 million of them shared. Sequenced by immunoSEQ multiplex PCR; TCRdb stores in-frame clones only, minus some. V and J calls and clone size are given by that table; D and trimming were obtained from the DNA. The specimen's table records some 200,000 clones. The TCR comes from a woman between 18 and 29 years old in good health and CMV-seropositive. The source material was PBMCs.

CDR3 nucleotides: TGTGCCTGGAGTGTAGCGGGGGTTAGCCCCAATACGCAGTATTTT. Residues: CAWSVAGVSPNTQYF. V is TRBV30 and J is TRBJ2-3, with TRBD2 identical over 8 bases. The CDR3 sequence is 15 residues long. V dropped 0 bases and J dropped 7; count of bases not matched to a gene: 9. The germline gives CDR1 GTSNPN, CDR2 SVGIG (reference sequence).